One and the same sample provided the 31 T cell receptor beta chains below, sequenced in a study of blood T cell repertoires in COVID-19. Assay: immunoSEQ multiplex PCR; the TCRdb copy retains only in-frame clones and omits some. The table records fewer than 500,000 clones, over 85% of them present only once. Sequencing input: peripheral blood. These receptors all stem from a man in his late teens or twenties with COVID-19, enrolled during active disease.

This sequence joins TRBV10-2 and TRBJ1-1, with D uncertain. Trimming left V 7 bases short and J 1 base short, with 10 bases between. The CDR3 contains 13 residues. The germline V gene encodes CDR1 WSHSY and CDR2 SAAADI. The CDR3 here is CASTDNTNTEAFF. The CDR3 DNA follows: TGCGCCAGCACTGACAACACGAACACTGAAGCTTTCTTT.

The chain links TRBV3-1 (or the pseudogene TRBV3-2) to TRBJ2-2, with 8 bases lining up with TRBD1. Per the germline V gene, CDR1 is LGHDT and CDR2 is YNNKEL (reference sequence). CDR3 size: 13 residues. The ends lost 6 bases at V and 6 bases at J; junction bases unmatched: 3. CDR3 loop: CASRRQGPGELFF. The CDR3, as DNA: TGTGCCAGCAGACGACAGGGGCCCGGGGAGCTGTTTTTT.

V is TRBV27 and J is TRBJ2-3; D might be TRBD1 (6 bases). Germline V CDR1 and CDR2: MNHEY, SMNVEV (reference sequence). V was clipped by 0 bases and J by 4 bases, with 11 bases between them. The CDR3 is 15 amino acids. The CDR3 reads CASSLSPKGADTQYF. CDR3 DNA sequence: TGTGCCAGCAGTTTATCCCCGAAGGGGGCAGATACGCAGTATTTT.

This chain's CDR3 is CASSPGLAGNEQFF. CDR3 nucleotides: TGCGCCAGCAGCCCGGGACTAGCGGGCAATGAGCAGTTCTTC. The V and J genes are TRBV5-1 and TRBJ2-1; 12 nucleotides align to TRBD2. V lost 4 bases and J lost 6; bases outside the gene matches: 2. CDR3 length: 14 residues. Germline CDR1 and CDR2: SGHRS and YFSETQ. Full variable domain (missing parts from reference TRBV5-1 and TRBJ2-1): KAGVTQTPRYLIKTRGQQVTLSCSPISGHRSVSWYQQTPGQGLQFLFEYFSETQRNKGNFPGRFSGRQFSNSRSEMNVSTLELGDSALYLCASSPGLAGNEQFFGPGTRLTVL.

CDR3 sequence: CASSQEGKGPLGLNTEAFF. CDR3 nucleotides: TGTGCCAGCAGCCAAGAAGGGAAGGGGCCGCTAGGGTTGAACACTGAAGCTTTCTTT. The rearrangement links TRBV3-1 (or the pseudogene TRBV3-2) to TRBJ1-1; D might be TRBD1 (5 bases). Germline V CDR1 and CDR2: LGHDT, YNNKEL (reference sequence). The CDR3 totals 19 residues. V was pared by 0 bases and J by 0 bases, with 20 bases between.

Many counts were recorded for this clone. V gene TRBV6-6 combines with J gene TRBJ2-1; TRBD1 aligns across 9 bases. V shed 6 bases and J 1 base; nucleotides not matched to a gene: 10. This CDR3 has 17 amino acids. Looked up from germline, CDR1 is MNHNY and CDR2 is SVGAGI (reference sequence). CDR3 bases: TGTGCCAGCAGCCGAGGGACAGGGTCGGGTTCCTACAATGAGCAGTTCTTC. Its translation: CASSRGTGSGSYNEQFF.

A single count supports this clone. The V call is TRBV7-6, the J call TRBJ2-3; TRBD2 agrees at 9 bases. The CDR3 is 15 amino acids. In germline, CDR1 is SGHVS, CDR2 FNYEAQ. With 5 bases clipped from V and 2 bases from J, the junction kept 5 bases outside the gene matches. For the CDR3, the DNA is TGTGCCAGCAGCCCCCGACTAGCGGTCACAGATACGCAGTATTTT. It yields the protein CASSPRLAVTDTQYF.

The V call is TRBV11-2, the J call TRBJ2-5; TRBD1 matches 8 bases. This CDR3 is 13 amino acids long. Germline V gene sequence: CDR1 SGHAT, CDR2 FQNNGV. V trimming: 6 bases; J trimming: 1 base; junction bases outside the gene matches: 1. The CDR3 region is CASRTGGQETQYF. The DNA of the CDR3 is TGTGCCAGCAGAACAGGGGGCCAAGAGACCCAGTACTTC.

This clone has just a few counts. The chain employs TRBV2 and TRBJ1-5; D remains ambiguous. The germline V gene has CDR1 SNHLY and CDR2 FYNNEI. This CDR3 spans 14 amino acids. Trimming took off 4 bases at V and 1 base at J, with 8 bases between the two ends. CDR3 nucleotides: TGTGCCAGCAGTGGAACGGTGAGCAATCAGCCCCAGCATTTT. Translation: CASSGTVSNQPQHF.

Written as DNA, the CDR3 is TGTGCCAGCAGCTTAGCGGCGGGGCCATCATACGAGCAGTACTTC. It is translated as CASSLAAGPSYEQYF. V usage is TRBV7-8 and J usage is TRBJ2-7, with D tentatively TRBD2 (6 bases). The CDR3 runs 15 residues. Germline lookup yields CDR1 SGHVS and CDR2 FQNEAQ. V lost 0 bases and J 4 bases, leaving 13 bases between the germline ends.

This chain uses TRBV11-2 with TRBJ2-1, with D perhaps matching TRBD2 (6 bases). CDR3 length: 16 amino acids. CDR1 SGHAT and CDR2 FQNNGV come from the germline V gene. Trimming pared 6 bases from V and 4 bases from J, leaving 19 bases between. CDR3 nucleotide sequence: TGTGCCAGCAGTCCAGAGGGCGGGATAGTGTACAATGAGCAGTTCTTC. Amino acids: CASSPEGGIVYNEQFF.

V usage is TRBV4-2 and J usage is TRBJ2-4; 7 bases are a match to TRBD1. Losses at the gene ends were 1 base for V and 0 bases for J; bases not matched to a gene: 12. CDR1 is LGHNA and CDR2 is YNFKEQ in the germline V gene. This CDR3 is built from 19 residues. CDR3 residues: CASSQVTRGSRLAKNIQYF. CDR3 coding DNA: TGTGCCAGCAGCCAAGTAACCAGGGGGAGTAGACTAGCCAAAAACATTCAGTACTTC.

The CDR3 DNA reads as TGTGCCAGCAGCAGGCAGGGCAACACTGAAGCTTTCTTT. Amino acids: CASSRQGNTEAFF. The gene calls are TRBV7-6 and TRBJ1-1; possible D gene TRBD1, 5 bases. Between the trimmed V and J ends, which lost 5 bases and 2 bases, there was a span of 9 bases. Germline-derived CDR1 and CDR2 are SGHVS and FNYEAQ. The CDR3 has 13 residues.

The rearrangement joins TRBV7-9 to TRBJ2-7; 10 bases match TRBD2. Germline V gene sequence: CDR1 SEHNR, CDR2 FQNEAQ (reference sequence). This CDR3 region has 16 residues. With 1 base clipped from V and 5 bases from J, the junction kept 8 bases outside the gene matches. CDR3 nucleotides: TGTGCCAGCAGCTTAGGTCTAGCGGGAGATGTCGACGAGCAGTACTTC. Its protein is CASSLGLAGDVDEQYF. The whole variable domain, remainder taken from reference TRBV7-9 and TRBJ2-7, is DTGVSQNPRHKITKRGQNVTFRCDPISEHNRLYWYRQTLGQGPEFLTYFQNEAQLEKSRLLSDRFSAERPKGSFSTLEIQRTEQGDSAMYLCASSLGLAGDVDEQYFGPGTRLTVT.

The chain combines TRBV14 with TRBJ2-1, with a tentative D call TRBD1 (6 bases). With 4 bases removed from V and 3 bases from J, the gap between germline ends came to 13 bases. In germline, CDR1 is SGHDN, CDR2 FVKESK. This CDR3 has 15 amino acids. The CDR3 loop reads CASSLSWTVYNEQFF. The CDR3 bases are TGTGCCAGCAGCCTTAGTTGGACAGTCTACAATGAGCAGTTCTTC.

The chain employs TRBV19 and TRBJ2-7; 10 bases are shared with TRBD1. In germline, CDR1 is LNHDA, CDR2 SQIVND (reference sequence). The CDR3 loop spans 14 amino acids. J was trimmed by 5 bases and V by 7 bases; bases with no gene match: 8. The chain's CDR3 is CASIGTGEDDEQYF. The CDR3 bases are TGTGCCAGTATTGGGACAGGGGAAGACGACGAGCAGTACTTC. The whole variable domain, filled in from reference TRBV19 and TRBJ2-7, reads DGGITQSPKYLFRKEGQNVTLSCEQNLNHDAMYWYRQDPGQGLRLIYYSQIVNDFQKGDIAEGYSVSREKKESFPLTVTSAQKNPTAFYLCASIGTGEDDEQYFGPGTRLTVT.

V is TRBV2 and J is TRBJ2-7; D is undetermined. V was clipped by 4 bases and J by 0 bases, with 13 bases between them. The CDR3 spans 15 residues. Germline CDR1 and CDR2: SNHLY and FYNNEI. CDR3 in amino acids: CASSADPLFSYEQYF. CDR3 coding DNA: TGTGCCAGCAGTGCAGATCCCTTATTCTCCTACGAGCAGTACTTC.

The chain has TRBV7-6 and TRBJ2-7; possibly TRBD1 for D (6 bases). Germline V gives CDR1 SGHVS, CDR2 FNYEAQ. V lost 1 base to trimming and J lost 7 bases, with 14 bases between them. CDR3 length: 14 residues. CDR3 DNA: TGTGCCAGCAGCTTAGGGATGGGGGCGAAGGAGCAGTACTTC. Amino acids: CASSLGMGAKEQYF.

The CDR3 loop is CASSPRSRVGETQYF. The DNA for the CDR3 is TGTGCCAGCAGCCCACGTTCCAGGGTGGGAGAGACCCAGTACTTC. The chain joins TRBV11-3 to TRBJ2-5; D perhaps matches TRBD1 (5 bases). In germline, CDR1 is SGHNT, CDR2 YENEEA. V shed 5 bases and J shed 4 bases, with 17 bases lying between them. The CDR3 spans 15 residues.

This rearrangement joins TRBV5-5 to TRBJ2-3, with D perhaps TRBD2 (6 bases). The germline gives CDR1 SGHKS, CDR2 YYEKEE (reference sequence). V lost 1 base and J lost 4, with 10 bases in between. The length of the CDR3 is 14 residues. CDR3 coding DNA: TGTGCCAGCAGCTTGTATGGGGACTCAGATACGCAGTATTTT. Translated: CASSLYGDSDTQYF. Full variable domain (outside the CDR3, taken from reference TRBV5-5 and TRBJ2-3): DAGVTQSPTHLIKTRGQQVTLRCSPISGHKSVSWYQQVLGQGPQFIFQYYEKEERGRGNFPDRFSARQFPNYSSELNVNALLLGDSALYLCASSLYGDSDTQYFGPGTRLTVL.

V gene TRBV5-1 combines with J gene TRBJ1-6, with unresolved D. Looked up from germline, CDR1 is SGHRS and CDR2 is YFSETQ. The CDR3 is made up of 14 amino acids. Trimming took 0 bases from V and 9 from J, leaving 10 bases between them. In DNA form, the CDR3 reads TGCGCCAGCAGCTTGGGCACCAGCGGTTCACCCCTCCACTTT. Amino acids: CASSLGTSGSPLHF.

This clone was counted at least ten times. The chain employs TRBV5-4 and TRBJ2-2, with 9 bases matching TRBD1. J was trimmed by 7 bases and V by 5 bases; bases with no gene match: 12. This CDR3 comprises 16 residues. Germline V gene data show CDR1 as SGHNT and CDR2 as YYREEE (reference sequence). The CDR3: CASSSGQGRQNGELFF. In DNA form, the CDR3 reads TGTGCCAGCAGTTCTGGACAGGGGAGGCAAAACGGGGAGCTGTTTTTT.

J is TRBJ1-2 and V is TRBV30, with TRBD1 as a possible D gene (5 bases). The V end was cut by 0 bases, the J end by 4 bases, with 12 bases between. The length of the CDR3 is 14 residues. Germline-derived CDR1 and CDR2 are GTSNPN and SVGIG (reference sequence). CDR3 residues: CAWSVAGATYGYTF. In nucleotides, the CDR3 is TGTGCCTGGAGTGTTGCTGGGGCTACCTATGGCTACACCTTC.

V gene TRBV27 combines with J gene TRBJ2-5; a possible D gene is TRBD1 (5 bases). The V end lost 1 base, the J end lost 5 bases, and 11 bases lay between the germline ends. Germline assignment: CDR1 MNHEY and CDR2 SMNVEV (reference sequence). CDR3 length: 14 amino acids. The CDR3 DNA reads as TGTGCCAGCAGTTTATGGCAGGGCGGCGAGACCCAGTACTTC. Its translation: CASSLWQGGETQYF.

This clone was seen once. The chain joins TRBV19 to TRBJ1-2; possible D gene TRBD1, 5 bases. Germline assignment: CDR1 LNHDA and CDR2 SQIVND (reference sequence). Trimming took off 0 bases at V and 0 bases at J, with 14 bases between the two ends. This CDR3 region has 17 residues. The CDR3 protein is CASSIDTGLGSNYGYTF. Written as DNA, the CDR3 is TGTGCCAGTAGTATAGATACAGGCCTCGGGTCTAACTATGGCTACACCTTC.

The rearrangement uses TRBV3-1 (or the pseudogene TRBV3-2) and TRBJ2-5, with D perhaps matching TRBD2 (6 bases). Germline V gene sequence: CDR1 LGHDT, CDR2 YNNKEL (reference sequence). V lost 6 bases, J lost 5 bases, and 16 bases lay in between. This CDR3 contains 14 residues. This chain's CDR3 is CASRNVAGLETQYF. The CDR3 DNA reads TGTGCCAGCAGAAATGTCGCGGGATTGGAGACCCAGTACTTC.

CDR3 loop: CASSFGRGYSPLHF. CDR3 nucleotide sequence: TGTGCCAGCAGTTTTGGGAGGGGGTACTCACCCCTCCACTTT. The chain has TRBV27 and TRBJ1-6; a weak D match, TRBD1 (6 bases). This CDR3 contains 14 residues. The germline V gene encodes CDR1 MNHEY and CDR2 SMNVEV (reference sequence). Trimming took 3 bases from V and 10 from J, leaving 13 bases between them.

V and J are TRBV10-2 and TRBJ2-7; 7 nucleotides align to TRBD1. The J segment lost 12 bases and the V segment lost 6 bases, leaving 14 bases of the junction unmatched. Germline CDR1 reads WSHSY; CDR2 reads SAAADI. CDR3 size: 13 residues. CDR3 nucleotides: TGCGCCAGCAGCCCAAAGAGCGGCAGGACAGGGTACTTC. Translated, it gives CASSPKSGRTGYF.

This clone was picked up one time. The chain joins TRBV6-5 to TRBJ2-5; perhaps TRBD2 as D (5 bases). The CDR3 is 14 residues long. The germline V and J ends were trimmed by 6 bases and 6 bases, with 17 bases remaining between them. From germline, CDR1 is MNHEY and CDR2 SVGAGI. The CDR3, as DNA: TGTGCCAGCAGGAAGATTAGCGCCCCCAAGACCCAGTACTTC. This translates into CASRKISAPKTQYF.

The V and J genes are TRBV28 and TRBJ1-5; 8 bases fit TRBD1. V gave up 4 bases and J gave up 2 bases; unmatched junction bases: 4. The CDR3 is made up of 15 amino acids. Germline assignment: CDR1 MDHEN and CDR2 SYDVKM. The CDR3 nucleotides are TGTGCCAGCAGTTCAGGGGGCGAGGGCAATCAGCCCCAGCATTTT. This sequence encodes CASSSGGEGNQPQHF. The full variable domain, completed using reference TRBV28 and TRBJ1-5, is DVKVTQSSRYLVKRTGEKVFLECVQDMDHENMFWYRQDPGLGLRLIYFSYDVKMKEKGDIPEGYSVSREKKERFSLILESASTNQTSMYLCASSSGGEGNQPQHFGDGTRLSIL.

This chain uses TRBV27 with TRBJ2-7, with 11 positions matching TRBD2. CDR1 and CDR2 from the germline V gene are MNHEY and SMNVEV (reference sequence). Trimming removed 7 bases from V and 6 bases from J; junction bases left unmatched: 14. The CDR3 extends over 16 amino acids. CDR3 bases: TGTGCCAGCACCTATGTTGTAGCGGGAGGGCCGTCCGAGCAGTACTTC. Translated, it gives CASTYVVAGGPSEQYF.